These 16 T cell receptor beta chains originate from one sample sequenced in a study of blood T cells in healthy people across ages (dated by TCRdb to the mid-2010s). Library preparation was by 5' RACE. The sequencer was an Illumina HiSeq 2500. The second PCR ran for about 6 to 12 cycles and used a J-beta primer mix along with a sample-barcoded 5' primer. The raw public reads went through TCRdb reprocessing: fastp at Q25, MiXCR clone calling, in-frame beta chains kept. A single entry per CDR3 protein holds the most common genes and DNA from its merged rows. The sample includes around 1.1 million distinct CDR3 sequences, with under 40% observed a single time. The biggest ten clones account for around 14% of the sample. Input material: blood. Source of these receptors: a man aged 18-30 years in good health.

This clonotype was counted only a few times. The chain links TRBV4-3 to TRBJ1-2; no definite D call. Trimming left V 1 base short and J 8 bases short, with 14 bases between. Germline V gives CDR1 LGHNA, CDR2 YSLEER. The CDR3 has 14 residues. The CDR3 loop is CASSQVVYSAGYTF. The CDR3 DNA reads as TGCGCCAGCAGCCAAGTTGTTTACAGTGCCGGCTACACCTTC.

This clonotype was seen a few times. This CDR3 reads CSARDRVQGGFQPQHF. The DNA for the CDR3 is TGCAGTGCTAGAGATCGTGTTCAAGGAGGCTTCCAGCCCCAGCATTTT. The chain couples TRBV20-1 to TRBJ1-5; the D is unclear. V was clipped by 0 bases and J by 7 bases, with 19 bases between them. The CDR3 runs 16 residues. Germline V gene lookup returns CDR1 DFQATT and CDR2 SNEGSKA (reference sequence).

This clonotype came up once. V is TRBV7-8 and J is TRBJ1-1; D is uncertain. Trimming removed 0 bases from V and 4 bases from J, with 9 bases in between. The germline CDR1 and CDR2 sequences are SGHVS and FQNEAQ. The CDR3 is made up of 14 amino acids. In DNA form, the CDR3 reads TGTGCCAGCAGCTTAGCGCCCCAGAGCACTGAAGCTTTCTTT. This gives the protein CASSLAPQSTEAFF.

The CDR3 loop reads CASSSKPGTAHQPQHF. In nucleotides, the CDR3 is TGTGCCAGTAGTAGTAAACCCGGGACAGCCCATCAGCCCCAGCATTTT. The chain combines TRBV19 with TRBJ1-5; 7 positions match TRBD1. Unmatched junction bases numbered 11, after V lost 4 bases and J lost 5 bases. Per the germline V gene, CDR1 is LNHDA and CDR2 is SQIVND (reference sequence). CDR3 length: 16 residues.

This clonotype was observed a few times. The chain has TRBV7-2 and TRBJ1-4; TRBD1 agrees at 7 bases. Trimming cost V 3 bases and J 5 bases; bases outside gene matches: 6. Germline lookup yields CDR1 SGHTA and CDR2 FQGNSA. This CDR3 comprises 15 residues. This CDR3 is CASSFVGTENEKLFF. The CDR3 coding sequence is TGTGCCAGCAGCTTTGTAGGGACAGAGAATGAAAAACTGTTTTTT.

Concerning this clonotype: A much larger clone lies a single base off, so this may be a read error. This rearrangement joins TRBV29-1 to TRBJ2-4; 10 nucleotides agree with TRBD2. Germline V gives CDR1 SQVTM, CDR2 ANQGSEA. The CDR3 sequence is 14 residues long. V lost 6 bases, J lost 13 bases, and 15 bases stayed unmatched. This CDR3 is CSVDTSGAGNEQYF. CDR3 DNA: TGCAGCGTCGATACTAGCGGGGCAGGGAATGAGCAGTACTTC. Full variable domain (outside the CDR3, taken from reference TRBV29-1 and TRBJ2-4): SAVISQKPSRDICQRGTSLTIQCQVDSQVTMMFWYRQQPGQSLTLIATANQGSEATYESGFVIDKFPISRPNLTFSTLTVSNMSPEDSSIYLCSVDTSGAGNEQYFGAGTRLSVL.

This clonotype was counted only a few times. The genes are TRBV20-1 and TRBJ2-3; D is possibly TRBD2 (6 bases). Germline CDR1 and CDR2: DFQATT and SNEGSKA (reference sequence). This CDR3 has 17 amino acids. Trimming took off 0 bases at V and 7 bases at J, with 23 bases between the two ends. CDR3 in DNA: TGCAGTGCTAGAGATATACGCGGGGACGAGTTTGAGAATACGCAGTATTTT. Translation gives CSARDIRGDEFENTQYF.

The V gene is TRBV21-1, the J gene TRBJ1-2; the table's D call, TRBD1, has no DNA check behind it. TRBV21-1 is a pseudogene locus. The CDR3 runs to 18 residues. This chain's CDR3 is CASSKAACSGVFNYGYTF. DNA for the CDR3: TGTGCCAGCAGCAAAGCGGCTTGCTCAGGGGTCTTTAACTATGGCTACACCTTC.

V is TRBV9 and J is TRBJ1-5, with TRBD1 as a possible D gene (5 bases). Trimming stripped 4 bases from V and 3 bases from J, with 14 bases between. Germline V lookup: CDR1 SGDLS, CDR2 YYNGEE. This CDR3 has 15 amino acids. Written as DNA, the CDR3 is TGTGCCAGCAGCCCCTTCGGGGCTACCAATCAGCCCCAGCATTTT. It is translated as CASSPFGATNQPQHF.

The chain uses TRBV27 and TRBJ1-1; D unresolved. The V gene lost 5 bases and the J gene lost 4 bases, with 14 bases spanning the gap. The CDR3 length is 14 residues. Germline V lookup: CDR1 MNHEY, CDR2 SMNVEV (reference sequence). In DNA, the CDR3 is TGTGCCAGCAGTAGCCGGGATCCGGCCACTGAAGCTTTCTTT. It specifies CASSSRDPATEAFF.

Notes on this clonotype: Its ends do not fully match the called genes, so a read error is possible. V usage is TRBV20-1 and J usage is TRBJ1-2; D uncertain. The CDR3 extends over 15 amino acids. Germline CDR1 and CDR2: DFQATT and SNEGSKA (reference sequence). In DNA, the CDR3 is TGCAGTGCTAGCCCTAGTGGCAAAGCTAACTATGGCCACACCTTC. The encoded protein is CSASPSGKANYGHTF.

This rearrangement joins TRBV20-1 to TRBJ1-5, with D maybe TRBD1 (5 bases). Trimming stripped 6 bases from V and 6 bases from J, with 15 bases between. The CDR3 extends over 13 amino acids. Germline-derived CDR1 and CDR2 are DFQATT and SNEGSKA (reference sequence). The CDR3 reads CSALGGNGQPQHF. For the CDR3, the DNA is TGCAGTGCCCTTGGGGGTAATGGTCAGCCCCAGCATTTT.

Here the CDR3 reads CASSEYGGGHNEQFF. CDR3 coding DNA: TGTGCCAGCAGTGAATATGGTGGCGGCCACAATGAGCAGTTCTTC. The rearrangement uses TRBV25-1 and TRBJ2-1; the D is unclear. The CDR3 has 15 amino acids. Germline CDR1 is MGHDK and CDR2 is SYGVNS. Between the trimmed V and J ends, which lost 0 bases and 5 bases, there was a span of 11 bases.

V usage is TRBV9 and J usage is TRBJ2-7; D possibly uses TRBD1 or TRBD2 (6 bases each). Trimming cost V 0 bases and J 9 bases, with 16 bases left between them. The CDR3 length is 14 residues. CDR1 SGDLS and CDR2 YYNGEE come from the germline V gene. The CDR3 DNA follows: TGTGCCAGCAGCGTAGATGGGGGGCTCTTGGGGCAGTACTTC. It encodes CASSVDGGLLGQYF.

There are a few counts of this clonotype. The chain combines TRBV20-1 with TRBJ1-1, with 7 bases identical to TRBD1. The CDR3 is 14 amino acids. The germline V gene has CDR1 DFQATT and CDR2 SNEGSKA (reference sequence). Losses at the gene ends were 6 bases for V and 0 bases for J; bases not matched to a gene: 7. CDR3 sequence: CSATSGGLNTEAFF. The CDR3 nucleotides read TGCAGTGCCACATCAGGGGGTCTGAACACTGAAGCTTTCTTT.

The chain employs TRBV7-2 and TRBJ1-5; D possibly corresponds to TRBD1 (6 bases). Trimming pared 2 bases from V and 4 bases from J, leaving 27 bases between. Germline values: CDR1 SGHTA, CDR2 FQGNSA. CDR3 length: 20 amino acids. CDR3 sequence: CASSLRRSWGAASTNQPQHF. CDR3 DNA: TGTGCCAGCAGCTTACGGCGGTCGTGGGGGGCAGCTTCCACGAATCAGCCCCAGCATTTT.